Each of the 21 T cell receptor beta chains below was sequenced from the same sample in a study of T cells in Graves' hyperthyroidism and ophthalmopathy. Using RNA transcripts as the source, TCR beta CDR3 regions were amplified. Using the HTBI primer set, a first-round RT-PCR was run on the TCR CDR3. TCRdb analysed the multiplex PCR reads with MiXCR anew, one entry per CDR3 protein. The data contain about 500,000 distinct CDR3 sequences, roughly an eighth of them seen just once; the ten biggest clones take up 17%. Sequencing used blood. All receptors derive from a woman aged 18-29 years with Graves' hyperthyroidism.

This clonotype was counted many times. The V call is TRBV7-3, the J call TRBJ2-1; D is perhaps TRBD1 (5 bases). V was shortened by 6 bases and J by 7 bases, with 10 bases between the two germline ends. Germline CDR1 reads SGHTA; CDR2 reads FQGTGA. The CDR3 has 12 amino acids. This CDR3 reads CASSLGENEQFF. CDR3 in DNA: TGTGCCAGCAGTTTAGGGGAAAATGAGCAGTTCTTC.

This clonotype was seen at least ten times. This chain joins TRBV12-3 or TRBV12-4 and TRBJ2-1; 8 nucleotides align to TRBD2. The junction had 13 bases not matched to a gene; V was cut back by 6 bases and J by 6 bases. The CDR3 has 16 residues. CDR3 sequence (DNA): TGTGCCAGCAGCGCCGAGGGGAGCGGGAGCGGCAATGAGCAGTTCTTC. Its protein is CASSAEGSGSGNEQFF.

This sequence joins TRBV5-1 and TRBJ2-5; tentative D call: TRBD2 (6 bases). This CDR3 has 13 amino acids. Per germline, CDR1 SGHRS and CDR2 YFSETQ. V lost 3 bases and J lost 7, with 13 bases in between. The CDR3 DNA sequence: TGCGCCAGCAGCTCATCGGGAGCATGGACCCAGTACTTC. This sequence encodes CASSSSGAWTQYF. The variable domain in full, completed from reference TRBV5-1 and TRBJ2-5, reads KAGVTQTPRYLIKTRGQQVTLSCSPISGHRSVSWYQQTPGQGLQFLFEYFSETQRNKGNFPGRFSGRQFSNSRSEMNVSTLELGDSALYLCASSSSGAWTQYFGPGTRLLVL.

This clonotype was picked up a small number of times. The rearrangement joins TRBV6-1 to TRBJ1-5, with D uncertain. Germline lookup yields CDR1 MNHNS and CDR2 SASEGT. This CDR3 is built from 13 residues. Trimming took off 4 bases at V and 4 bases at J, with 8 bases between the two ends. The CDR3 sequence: CASSGSRNQPQHF. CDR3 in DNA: TGTGCCAGCAGTGGTAGTCGTAATCAGCCCCAGCATTTT.

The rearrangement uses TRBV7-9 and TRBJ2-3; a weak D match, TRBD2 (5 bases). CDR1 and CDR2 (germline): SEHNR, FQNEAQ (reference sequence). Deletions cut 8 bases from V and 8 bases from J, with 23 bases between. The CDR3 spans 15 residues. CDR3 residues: CASRPASMGLGTQYF. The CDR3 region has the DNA TGTGCCAGCCGGCCCGCTAGCATGGGTCTGGGTACGCAGTATTTT. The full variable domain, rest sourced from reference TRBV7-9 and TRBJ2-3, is DTGVSQNPRHKITKRGQNVTFRCDPISEHNRLYWYRQTLGQGPEFLTYFQNEAQLEKSRLLSDRFSAERPKGSFSTLEIQRTEQGDSAMYLCASRPASMGLGTQYFGPGTRLTVL.

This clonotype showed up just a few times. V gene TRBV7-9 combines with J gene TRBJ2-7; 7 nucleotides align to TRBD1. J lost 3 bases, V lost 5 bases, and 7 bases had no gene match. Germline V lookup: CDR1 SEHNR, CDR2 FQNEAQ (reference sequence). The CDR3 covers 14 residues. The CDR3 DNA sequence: TGTGCCAGCAGCCTCGACCGACAGGGCTACGAGCAGTACTTC. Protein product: CASSLDRQGYEQYF.

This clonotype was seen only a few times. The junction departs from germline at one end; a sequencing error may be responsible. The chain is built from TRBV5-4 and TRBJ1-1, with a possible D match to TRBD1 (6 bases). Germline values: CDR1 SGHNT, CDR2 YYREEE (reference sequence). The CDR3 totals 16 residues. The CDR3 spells CASRLGGGAGMTEAFF. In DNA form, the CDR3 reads TGTGCCAGCAGGTTGGGGGGGGGGGCCGGTATGACTGAAGCTTTCTTT.

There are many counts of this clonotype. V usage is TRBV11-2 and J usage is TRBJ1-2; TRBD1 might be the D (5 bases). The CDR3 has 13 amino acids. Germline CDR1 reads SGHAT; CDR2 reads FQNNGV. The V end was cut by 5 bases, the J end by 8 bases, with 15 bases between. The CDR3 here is CASSLQGSWGYTF. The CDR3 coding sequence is TGTGCCAGCAGCCTGCAGGGTTCGTGGGGCTACACCTTC.

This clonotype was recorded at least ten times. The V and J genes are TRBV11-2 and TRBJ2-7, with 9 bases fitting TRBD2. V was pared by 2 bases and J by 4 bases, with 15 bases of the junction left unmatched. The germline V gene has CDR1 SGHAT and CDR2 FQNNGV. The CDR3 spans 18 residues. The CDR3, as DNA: TGTGCCAGCAGCTTATTCTACCGCGGGAGGGCCCGGAGGTACGAGCAGTACTTC. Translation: CASSLFYRGRARRYEQYF.

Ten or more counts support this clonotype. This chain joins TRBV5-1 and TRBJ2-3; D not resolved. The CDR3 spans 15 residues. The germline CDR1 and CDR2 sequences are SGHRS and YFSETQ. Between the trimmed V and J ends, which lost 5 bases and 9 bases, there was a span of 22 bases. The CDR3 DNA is TGCGCCAGCAGGGGCTCTTTGGGCGGCACGGAAACGCAGTATTTT. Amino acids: CASRGSLGGTETQYF.

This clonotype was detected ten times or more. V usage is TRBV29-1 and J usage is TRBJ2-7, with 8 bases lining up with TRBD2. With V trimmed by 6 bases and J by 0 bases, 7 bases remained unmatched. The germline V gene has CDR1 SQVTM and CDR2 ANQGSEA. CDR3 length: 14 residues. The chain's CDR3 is CSVLTSVHSYEQYF. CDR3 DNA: TGCAGCGTATTGACTAGCGTACACTCCTACGAGCAGTACTTC.

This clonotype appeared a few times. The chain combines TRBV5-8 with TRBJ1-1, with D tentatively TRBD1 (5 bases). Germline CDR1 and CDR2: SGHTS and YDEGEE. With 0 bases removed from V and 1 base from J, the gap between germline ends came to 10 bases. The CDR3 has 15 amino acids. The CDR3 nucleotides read TGTGCCAGCAGCTTGGGGGGACTGGGGAACACTGAAGCTTTCTTT. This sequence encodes CASSLGGLGNTEAFF.

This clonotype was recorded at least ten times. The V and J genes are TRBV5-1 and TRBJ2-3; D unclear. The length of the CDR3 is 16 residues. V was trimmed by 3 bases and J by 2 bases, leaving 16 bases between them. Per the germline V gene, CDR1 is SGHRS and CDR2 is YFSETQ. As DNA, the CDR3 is TGCGCCAGCAGCTACCTGACGGACCACCTCACAGATACGCAGTATTTT. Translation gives CASSYLTDHLTDTQYF. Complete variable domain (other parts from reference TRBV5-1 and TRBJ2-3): KAGVTQTPRYLIKTRGQQVTLSCSPISGHRSVSWYQQTPGQGLQFLFEYFSETQRNKGNFPGRFSGRQFSNSRSEMNVSTLELGDSALYLCASSYLTDHLTDTQYFGPGTRLTVL.

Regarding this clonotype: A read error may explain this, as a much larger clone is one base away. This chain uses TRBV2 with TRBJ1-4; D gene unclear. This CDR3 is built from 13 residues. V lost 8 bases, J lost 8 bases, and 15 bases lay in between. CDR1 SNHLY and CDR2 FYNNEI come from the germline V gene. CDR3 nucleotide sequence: TGTGCCAGCGGCGCAGGACTCGGGGAAAAACTGTTTTTT. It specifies CASGAGLGEKLFF.

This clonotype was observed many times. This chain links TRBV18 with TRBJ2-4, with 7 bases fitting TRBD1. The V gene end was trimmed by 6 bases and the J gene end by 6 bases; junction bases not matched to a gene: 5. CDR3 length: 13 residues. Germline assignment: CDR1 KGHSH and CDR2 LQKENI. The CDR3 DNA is TGTGCCAGCTCTCTCCGGGACAGAAACATTCAGTACTTC. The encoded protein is CASSLRDRNIQYF.

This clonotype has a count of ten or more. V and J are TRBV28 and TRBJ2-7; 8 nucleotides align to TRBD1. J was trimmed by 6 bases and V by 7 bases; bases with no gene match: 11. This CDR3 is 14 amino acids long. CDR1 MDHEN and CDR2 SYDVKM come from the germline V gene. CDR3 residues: CASIPGTGFFEQYF. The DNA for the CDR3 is TGTGCCAGCATTCCCGGGACAGGCTTCTTCGAGCAGTACTTC.

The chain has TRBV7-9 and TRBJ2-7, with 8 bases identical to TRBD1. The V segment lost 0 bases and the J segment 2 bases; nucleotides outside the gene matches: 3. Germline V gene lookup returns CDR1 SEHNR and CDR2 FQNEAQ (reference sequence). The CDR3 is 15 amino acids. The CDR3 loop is CASSLARTGPYEQYF. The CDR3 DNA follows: TGTGCCAGCAGCTTAGCCAGGACAGGGCCCTACGAGCAGTACTTC.

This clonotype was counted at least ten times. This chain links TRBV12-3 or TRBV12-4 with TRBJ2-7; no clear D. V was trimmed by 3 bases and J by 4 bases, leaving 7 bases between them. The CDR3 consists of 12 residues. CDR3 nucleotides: TGTGCCAGCAGTTTCGGGTGGTACGAGCAGTACTTC. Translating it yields CASSFGWYEQYF.

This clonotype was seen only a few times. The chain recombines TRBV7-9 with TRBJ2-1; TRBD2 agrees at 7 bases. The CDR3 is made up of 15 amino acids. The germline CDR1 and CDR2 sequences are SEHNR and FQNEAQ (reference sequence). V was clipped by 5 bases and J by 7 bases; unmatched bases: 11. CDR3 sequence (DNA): TGTGCCAGCAGCCCCCCCCCGGGAGGTAGGAATGAGCAGTTCTTC. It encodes CASSPPPGGRNEQFF.

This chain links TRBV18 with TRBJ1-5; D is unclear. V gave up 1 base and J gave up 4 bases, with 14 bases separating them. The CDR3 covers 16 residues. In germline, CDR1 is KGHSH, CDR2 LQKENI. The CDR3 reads CASSPRPPTDNQPQHF. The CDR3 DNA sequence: TGTGCCAGCTCACCACGTCCCCCCACGGATAATCAGCCCCAGCATTTT. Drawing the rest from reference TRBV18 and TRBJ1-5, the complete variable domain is NAGVMQNPRHLVRRRGQEARLRCSPMKGHSHVYWYRQLPEEGLKFMVYLQKENIIDESGMPKERFSAEFPKEGPSILRIQQVVRGDSAAYFCASSPRPPTDNQPQHFGDGTRLSIL.

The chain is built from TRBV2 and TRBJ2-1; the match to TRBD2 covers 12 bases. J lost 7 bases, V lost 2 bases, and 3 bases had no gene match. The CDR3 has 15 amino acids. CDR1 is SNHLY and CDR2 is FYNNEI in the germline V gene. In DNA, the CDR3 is TGTGCCAGCAGTGAATCTAGCGGGAGGGGTAATGAGCAGTTCTTC. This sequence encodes CASSESSGRGNEQFF. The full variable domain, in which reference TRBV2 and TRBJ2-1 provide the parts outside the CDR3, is EPEVTQTPSHQVTQMGQEVILRCVPISNHLYFYWYRQILGQKVEFLVSFYNNEISEKSEIFDDQFSVERPDGSNFTLKIRSTKLEDSAMYFCASSESSGRGNEQFFGPGTRLTVL.